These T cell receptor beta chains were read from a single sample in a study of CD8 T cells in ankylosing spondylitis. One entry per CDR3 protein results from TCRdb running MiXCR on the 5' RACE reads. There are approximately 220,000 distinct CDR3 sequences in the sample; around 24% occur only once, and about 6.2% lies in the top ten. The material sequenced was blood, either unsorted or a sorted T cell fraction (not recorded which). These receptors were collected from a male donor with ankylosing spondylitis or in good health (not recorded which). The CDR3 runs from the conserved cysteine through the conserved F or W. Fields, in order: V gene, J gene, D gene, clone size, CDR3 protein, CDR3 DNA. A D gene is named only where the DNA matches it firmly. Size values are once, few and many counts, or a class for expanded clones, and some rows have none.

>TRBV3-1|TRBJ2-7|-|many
CASSQLQSSYEQYF
TGTGCCAGCAGCCAACTCCAGAGCTCCTACGAGCAGTACTTC
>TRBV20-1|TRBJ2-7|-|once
CSARVAGTPSYEQYF
TGCAGTGCTAGAGTAGCCGGGACACCATCCTACGAGCAGTACTTC
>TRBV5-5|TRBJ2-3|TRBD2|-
CASSGTSARDTQYF
TGTGCCAGCAGCGGAACTAGCGCGCGCGATACGCAGTATTTT
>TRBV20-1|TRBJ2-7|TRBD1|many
CSAPRSTGAYYEQYF
TGCAGTGCGCCCAGGTCGACAGGGGCTTACTACGAGCAGTACTTC
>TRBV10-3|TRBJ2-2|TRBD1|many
CAISGDRVHTGELFF
TGTGCCATCAGTGGGGACAGGGTGCACACCGGGGAGCTGTTTTTT
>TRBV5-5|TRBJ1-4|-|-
CASSPGPTNEKLFF
TGTGCCAGCAGTCCGGGACCAACTAATGAAAAACTGTTTTTT
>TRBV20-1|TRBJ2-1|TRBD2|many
CSASGRTSGRGSSYNEQFF
TGCAGTGCTAGCGGTCGGACTAGCGGGAGGGGGAGCTCCTACAATGAGCAGTTCTTC
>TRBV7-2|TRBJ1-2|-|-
CASSLAWTANYGYTF
TGTGCCAGCAGCTTAGCTTGGACAGCGAACTATGGCTACACCTTC
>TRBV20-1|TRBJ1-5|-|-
CSASQSLGVQPQHF
TGCAGTGCTAGTCAGTCCCTAGGCGTCCAGCCCCAGCATTTT
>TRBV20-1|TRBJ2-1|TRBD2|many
CSATAGTSSLF
TGCAGTGCTACCGCCGGGACTAGCTCCCTCTTC
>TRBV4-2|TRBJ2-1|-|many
CASSQDTDNEQFF
TGTGCCAGCAGCCAAGATACGGACAATGAGCAGTTCTTC
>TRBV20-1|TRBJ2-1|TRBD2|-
CSARGQLAGRSSYNEQFF
TGCAGTGCTAGAGGGCAGCTAGCGGGAAGAAGCTCCTACAATGAGCAGTTCTTC
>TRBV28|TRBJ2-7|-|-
CASNGGPGRSSYEQYF
TGTGCCAGCAATGGGGGACCGGGAAGGAGCTCCTACGAGCAGTACTTC
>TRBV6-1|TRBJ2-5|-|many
CASSKIGVWKETQYF
TGTGCCAGCTCTAAGATAGGGGTATGGAAAGAGACCCAGTACTTC
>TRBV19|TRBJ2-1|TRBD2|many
CASRPTSGKVYNEQFF
TGTGCCAGTAGACCCACTAGCGGGAAGGTCTACAATGAGCAGTTCTTC
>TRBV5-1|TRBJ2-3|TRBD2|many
CASTWGGSTSDTQYF
TGCGCCAGCACCTGGGGCGGGAGTACGTCAGATACGCAGTATTTT
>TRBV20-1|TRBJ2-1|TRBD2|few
CSVPAGTYNEQFF
TGCAGTGTTCCAGCGGGGACCTACAATGAGCAGTTCTTC
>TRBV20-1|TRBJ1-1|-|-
CSASVLGDFNTEAFF
TGCAGTGCTAGTGTATTGGGGGACTTCAACACTGAAGCTTTCTTT
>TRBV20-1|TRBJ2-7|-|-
CSAWGPNGDYEQYF
TGCAGTGCTTGGGGACCTAACGGCGACTACGAGCAGTACTTC
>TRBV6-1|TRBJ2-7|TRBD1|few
CASSPTGTGMFREQYF
TGTGCCAGCAGTCCAACCGGGACAGGGATGTTCAGAGAGCAGTACTTC
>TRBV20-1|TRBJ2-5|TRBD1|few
CSAKGQGVETQYF
TGCAGTGCTAAAGGACAGGGTGTTGAGACCCAGTACTTC
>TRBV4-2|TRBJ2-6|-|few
CASSQGTSGANVLTF
TGTGCCAGCAGCCAAGGGACATCTGGGGCCAACGTCCTGACTTTC
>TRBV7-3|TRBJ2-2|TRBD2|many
CASSLTWEGIGELFF
TGTGCCAGCAGCTTAACGTGGGAGGGAATCGGGGAGCTGTTTTTT